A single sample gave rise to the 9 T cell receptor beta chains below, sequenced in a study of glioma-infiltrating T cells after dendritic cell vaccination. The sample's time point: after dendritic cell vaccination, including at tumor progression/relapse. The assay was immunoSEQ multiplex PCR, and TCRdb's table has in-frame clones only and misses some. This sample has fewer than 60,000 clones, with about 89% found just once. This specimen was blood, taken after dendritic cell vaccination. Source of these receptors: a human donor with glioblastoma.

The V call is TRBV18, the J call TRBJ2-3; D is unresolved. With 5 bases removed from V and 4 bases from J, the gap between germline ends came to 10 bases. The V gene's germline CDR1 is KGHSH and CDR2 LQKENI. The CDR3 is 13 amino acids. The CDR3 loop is CASSSTTADTQYF. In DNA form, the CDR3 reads TGTGCCAGCTCATCCACCACGGCAGATACGCAGTATTTT.

The CDR3 bases are TGCGCCAGCAGCTTGGACGGGAACACCGGGGAGCTGTTTTTT. This codes for CASSLDGNTGELFF. The genes are TRBV5-1 and TRBJ2-2; no clear D gene. V was clipped by 0 bases and J by 1 base, with 4 bases between them. Looked up from germline, CDR1 is SGHRS and CDR2 is YFSETQ. CDR3 length: 14 residues. The variable domain in full, completed from reference TRBV5-1 and TRBJ2-2, reads KAGVTQTPRYLIKTRGQQVTLSCSPISGHRSVSWYQQTPGQGLQFLFEYFSETQRNKGNFPGRFSGRQFSNSRSEMNVSTLELGDSALYLCASSLDGNTGELFFGEGSRLTVL.

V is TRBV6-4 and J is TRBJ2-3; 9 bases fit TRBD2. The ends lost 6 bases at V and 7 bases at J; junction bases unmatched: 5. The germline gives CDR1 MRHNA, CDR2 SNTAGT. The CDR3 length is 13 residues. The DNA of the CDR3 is TGTGCCAGCAGGGCTAGCGGGGCCCATACGCAGTATTTT. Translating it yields CASRASGAHTQYF.

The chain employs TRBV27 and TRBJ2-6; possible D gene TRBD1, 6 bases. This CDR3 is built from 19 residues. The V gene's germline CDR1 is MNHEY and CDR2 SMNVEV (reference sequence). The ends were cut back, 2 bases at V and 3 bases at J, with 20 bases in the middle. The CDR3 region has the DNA TGTGCCAGCAGTTTAGCCGGTGCAGGGGTCCTTGGTGGGGCCAACGTCCTGACTTTC. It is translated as CASSLAGAGVLGGANVLTF.

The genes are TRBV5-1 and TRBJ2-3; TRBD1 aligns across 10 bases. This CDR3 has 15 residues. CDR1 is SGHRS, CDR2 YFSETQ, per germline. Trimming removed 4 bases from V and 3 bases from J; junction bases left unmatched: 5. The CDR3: CASSVRTGGTDTQYF. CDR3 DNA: TGCGCCAGCAGCGTGAGGACAGGGGGGACAGATACGCAGTATTTT. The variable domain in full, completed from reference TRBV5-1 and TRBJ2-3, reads KAGVTQTPRYLIKTRGQQVTLSCSPISGHRSVSWYQQTPGQGLQFLFEYFSETQRNKGNFPGRFSGRQFSNSRSEMNVSTLELGDSALYLCASSVRTGGTDTQYFGPGTRLTVL.

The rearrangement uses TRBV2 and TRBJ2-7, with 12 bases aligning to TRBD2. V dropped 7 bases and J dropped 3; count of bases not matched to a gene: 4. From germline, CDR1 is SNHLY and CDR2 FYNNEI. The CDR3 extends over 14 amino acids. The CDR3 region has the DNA TGTGCCAGCACCGAACTAGCGGGAGGCTACGAGCAGTACTTC. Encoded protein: CASTELAGGYEQYF. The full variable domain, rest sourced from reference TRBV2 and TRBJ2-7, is EPEVTQTPSHQVTQMGQEVILRCVPISNHLYFYWYRQILGQKVEFLVSFYNNEISEKSEIFDDQFSVERPDGSNFTLKIRSTKLEDSAMYFCASTELAGGYEQYFGPGTRLTVT.

Here the CDR3 reads CASSQRGNTNTGELFF. The CDR3 coding sequence is TGCGCCAGCAGCCAAAGGGGGAACACGAACACCGGGGAGCTGTTTTTT. The J gene is TRBJ2-2, the V gene TRBV4-1; possible D gene TRBD1, 6 bases. This CDR3 contains 16 residues. Germline lookup yields CDR1 MGHRA and CDR2 YSYEKL. V was trimmed by 2 bases and J by 0 bases, leaving 10 bases between them.

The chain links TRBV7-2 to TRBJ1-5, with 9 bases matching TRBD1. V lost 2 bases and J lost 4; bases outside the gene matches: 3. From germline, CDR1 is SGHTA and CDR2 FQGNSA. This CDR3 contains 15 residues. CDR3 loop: CASSLWGQGNQPQHF. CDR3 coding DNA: TGTGCCAGCAGCTTATGGGGACAGGGAAATCAGCCCCAGCATTTT.

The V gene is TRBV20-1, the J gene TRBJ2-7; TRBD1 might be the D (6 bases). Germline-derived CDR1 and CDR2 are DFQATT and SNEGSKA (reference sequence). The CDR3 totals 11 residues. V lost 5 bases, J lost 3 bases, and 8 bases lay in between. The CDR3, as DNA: TGCAGTGCTCAACAGGGCTACGAGCAGTACTTC. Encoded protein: CSAQQGYEQYF.